The clone carrying this TCR beta chain was counted ten times or more. The sample originates from a study of blood T cell repertoires in COVID-19. Overall study: The United States, Italy and Spain supplied acute and convalescent COVID-19 samples.

Germline V CDR1 and CDR2: KGHSH, LQKENI. Trimming pared 3 bases from V and 4 bases from J, leaving 12 bases between. The CDR3 sequence is 14 residues long. This table comes from immunoSEQ multiplex PCR, and its TCRdb copy is limited to in-frame clones, with some not included. Of a few hundred thousand clones listed, around 87% are singletons. This chain links TRBV18 with TRBJ1-2; D might be TRBD1 (5 bases). Sequences were obtained from peripheral blood. This TCR derives from a woman in her fifties or sixties who had recovered from COVID-19. In DNA form, the CDR3 reads TGTGCCAGCTCACCCGGCAGGGAGGGCTATGGCTACACCTTC. Translating it yields CASSPGREGYGYTF. Based on the CDR3 plus reference TRBV18 and TRBJ1-2, the full variable domain is NAGVMQNPRHLVRRRGQEARLRCSPMKGHSHVYWYRQLPEEGLKFMVYLQKENIIDESGMPKERFSAEFPKEGPSILRIQQVVRGDSAAYFCASSPGREGYGYTFGSGTRLTVV.